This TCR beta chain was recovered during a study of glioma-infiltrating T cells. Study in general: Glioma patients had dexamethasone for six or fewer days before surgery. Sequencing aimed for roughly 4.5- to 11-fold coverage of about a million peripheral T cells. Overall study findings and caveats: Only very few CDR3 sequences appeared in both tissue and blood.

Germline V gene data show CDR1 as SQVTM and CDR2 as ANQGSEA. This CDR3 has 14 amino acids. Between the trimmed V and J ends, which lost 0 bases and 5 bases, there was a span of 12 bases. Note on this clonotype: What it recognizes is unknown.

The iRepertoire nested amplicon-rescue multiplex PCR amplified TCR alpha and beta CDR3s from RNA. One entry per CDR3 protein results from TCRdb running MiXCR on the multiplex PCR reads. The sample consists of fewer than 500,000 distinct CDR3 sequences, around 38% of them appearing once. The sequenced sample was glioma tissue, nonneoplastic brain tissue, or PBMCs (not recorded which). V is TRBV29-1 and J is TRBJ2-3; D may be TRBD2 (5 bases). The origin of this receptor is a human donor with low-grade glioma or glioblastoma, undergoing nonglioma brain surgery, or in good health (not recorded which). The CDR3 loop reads CSVEDRQAGDTQYF. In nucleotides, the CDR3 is TGCAGCGTTGAAGATCGGCAGGCGGGAGATACGCAGTATTTT.